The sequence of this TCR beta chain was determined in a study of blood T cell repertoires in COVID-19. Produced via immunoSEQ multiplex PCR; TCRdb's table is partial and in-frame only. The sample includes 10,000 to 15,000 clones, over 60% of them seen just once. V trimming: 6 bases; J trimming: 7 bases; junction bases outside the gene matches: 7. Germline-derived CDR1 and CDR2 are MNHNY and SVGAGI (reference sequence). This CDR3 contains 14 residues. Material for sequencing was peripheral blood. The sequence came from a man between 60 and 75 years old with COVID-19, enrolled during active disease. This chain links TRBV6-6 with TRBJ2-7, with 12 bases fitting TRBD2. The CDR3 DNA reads TGTGCCAGCAGCCTACTAGCGGGGGGTGGTGAGCAGTACTTC. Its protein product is CASSLLAGGGEQYF.